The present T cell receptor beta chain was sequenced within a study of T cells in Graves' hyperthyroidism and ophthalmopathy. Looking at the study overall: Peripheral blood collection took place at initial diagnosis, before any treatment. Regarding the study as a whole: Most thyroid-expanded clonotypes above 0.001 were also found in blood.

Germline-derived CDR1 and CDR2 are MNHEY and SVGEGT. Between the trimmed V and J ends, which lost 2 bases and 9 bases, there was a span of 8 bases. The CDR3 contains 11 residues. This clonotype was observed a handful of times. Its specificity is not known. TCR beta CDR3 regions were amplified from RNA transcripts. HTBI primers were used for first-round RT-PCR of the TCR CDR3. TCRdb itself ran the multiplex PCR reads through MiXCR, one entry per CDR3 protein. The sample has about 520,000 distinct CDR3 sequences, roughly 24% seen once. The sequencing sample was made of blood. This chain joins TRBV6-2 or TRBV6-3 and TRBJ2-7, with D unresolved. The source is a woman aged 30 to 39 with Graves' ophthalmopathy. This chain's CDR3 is CASSYGLWQYF. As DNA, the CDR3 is TGTGCCAGCAGTTACGGGCTATGGCAGTACTTC.